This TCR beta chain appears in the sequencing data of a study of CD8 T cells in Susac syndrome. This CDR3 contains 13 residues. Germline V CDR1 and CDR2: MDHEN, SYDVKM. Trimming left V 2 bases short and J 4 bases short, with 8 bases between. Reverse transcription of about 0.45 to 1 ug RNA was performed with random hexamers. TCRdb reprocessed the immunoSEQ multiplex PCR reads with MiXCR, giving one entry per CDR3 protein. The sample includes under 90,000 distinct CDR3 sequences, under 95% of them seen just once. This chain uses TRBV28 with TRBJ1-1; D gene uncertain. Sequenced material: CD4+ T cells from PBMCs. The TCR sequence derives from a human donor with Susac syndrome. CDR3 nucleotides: TGTGCCAGCAGTTTAAAGGCCATCACTGAAGCTTTCTTT. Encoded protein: CASSLKAITEAFF.